This T cell receptor beta chain was retrieved from a study of cytomegalovirus exposure and HLA in healthy donors. General study findings and limits: As a later analysis revealed, most CMV-associated TCR beta chains appeared HLA-restricted. Using the classifier, cytomegalovirus status was reportedly diagnosed with high specificity and sensitivity.

CDR1 and CDR2 from the germline V gene are WSHSY and SAAADI. The CDR3 loop spans 15 amino acids. The V segment lost 1 base and the J segment 8 bases; nucleotides outside the gene matches: 9. This clone was detected only once. What it binds is not known. Amplification used 60 Vbeta primers and 13 Jbeta primers. The method was immunoSEQ multiplex PCR; TCRdb's version includes in-frame clones alone and lacks a portion of them. Among fewer than 65,000 clones, more than 70% were seen once, and the ten largest hold approximately 1.5%. The rearrangement joins TRBV10-2 to TRBJ1-2; 8 positions match TRBD1. This receptor was taken from a man younger than 35 in good health and CMV-seronegative. The sequencing sample was made of PBMCs. The CDR3 loop reads CASSEFGQGADGYTF. In DNA form, the CDR3 reads TGCGCCAGCAGTGAGTTCGGCCAGGGGGCCGACGGCTACACCTTC.